Reported below is one TCR beta chain. The authors amplified TCR beta CDR3 regions, and they did so from RNA transcripts for repertoire sequencing. First-round RT-PCR used HTBI primers; second-round multiplex PCR followed. TCRdb ran MiXCR on the multiplex PCR reads and lists one entry per CDR3 protein. The sample yields about 15,000 distinct CDR3 sequences, more than 45% seen once. This entry is derived from a study of Graves' ophthalmopathy and Graves' hyperthyroidism. Material for sequencing was peripheral blood. The sequence derives from a middle-aged woman with stable Graves' hyperthyroidism.

The CDR3 DNA is TGCGCCAGCAGCCAAGAAGAGACAGGGGGCGTTTACAATGAGCAGTTCTTC. Translating it yields CASSQEETGGVYNEQFF. J is TRBJ2-1 and V is TRBV4-3; 10 bases line up with TRBD1. The CDR3 spans 17 residues. The V and J ends lost 0 bases and 4 bases, in that order; junction bases with no gene match: 6. Germline assignment: CDR1 LGHNA and CDR2 YSLEER.